This TCR beta chain stems from a study of cytomegalovirus exposure and HLA in healthy donors. Study-wide findings and caveats: The CMV antigen specificity of three CMV-associated chains was confirmed through in vitro analysis.

In the case of this clone: Its antigen is still unknown.

Data came from immunoSEQ multiplex PCR; TCRdb stores just in-frame clones and leaves some out. The sample lists about 120,000 clones, approximately 90% occurring once. Germline CDR1 is SNHLY and CDR2 is FYNNEI. The CDR3 contains 15 residues. V was clipped by 1 base and J by 1 base, with 8 bases between them. The chain combines TRBV2 with TRBJ1-5; tentative D call: TRBD1 (5 bases). Sequenced material: PBMCs. The receptor comes from a woman under 30 in good health and CMV-seronegative. The CDR3 region is CASSEGQKSNQPQHF. The CDR3 DNA reads TGTGCCAGCAGTGAAGGACAGAAGAGCAATCAGCCCCAGCATTTT.